This T cell receptor (beta chain) is from a study of blood T cell repertoires in COVID-19. Study in general: The study drew acute and convalescent COVID-19 samples from the United States, Italy and Spain.

V lost 4 bases and J 8 bases, leaving 19 bases between the germline ends. Per the germline V gene, CDR1 is KGHDR and CDR2 is SFDVKD. This CDR3 region has 15 residues. In the authors' workflow: Amplification of reference gene primers provided the estimated nucleated cell counts. Sequencing was performed with immunoSEQ multiplex PCR; in TCRdb, only in-frame clones are kept and a portion is missing. Clonal size and the V and J genes are those of that table, whereas D and trimming came from the DNA. Of some 120,000 clones detected, 81% appear once; the ten largest clones hold approximately 17%. This chain joins TRBV24-1 and TRBJ1-2, with D possibly being TRBD1 (6 bases). Sequencing was done on a sample of peripheral blood. The TCR sequence derives from a man aged 25-45 years with COVID-19, enrolled during active disease. CDR3 bases: TGTGCCACCAGTGAGAGCCTGGGGCAGGGGCACGGCTACACCTTC. Amino acid sequence: CATSESLGQGHGYTF.